This T cell receptor (beta chain) was observed in a study of cytomegalovirus exposure and HLA in healthy donors. Study-level results: In an earlier analysis, in some 600 donors, most V segments appeared productive either ~87% or ~30% of the time.

In the case of this clone: Its antigen remains unknown.

Donors in the study were healthy people who gave bone marrow. At the time of sampling, donors were nominally healthy, though unrecorded immune exposures were likely. The CDR3 has 17 residues. CDR1 and CDR2 (germline): MNHNS, SASEGT. Trimming took off 1 base at V and 0 bases at J, with 15 bases between the two ends. 13 Jbeta primers and 60 Vbeta primers were used for the PCR. This table comes from immunoSEQ multiplex PCR, and its TCRdb copy is limited to in-frame clones, with some not included. The table shows about 140,000 clones, with over 75% occurring only once. Input material: PBMCs. The chain uses TRBV6-1 and TRBJ1-1; tentative D call: TRBD1 (6 bases). The TCR was taken from a man between 40 and 49 years old in good health and CMV-seronegative. CDR3 region: CASSEVRGARMNTEAFF. CDR3 bases: TGTGCCAGCAGTGAAGTCAGGGGCGCGCGCATGAACACTGAAGCTTTCTTT.